This entry lists 31 T cell receptor gamma chains sequenced from one sample in a study of intestinal T cells in coeliac disease. The TRG library came from 200 to 250 ng of biopsy DNA amplified with LymphoTrack primers. TCRdb made new clone calls on the multiplex PCR reads using CATT. The table records 600 to 800 gamma-chain clones, 56% of them present only once. Genomic DNA came from ten approximately 4.8-µm formalin-fixed paraffin-embedded scrolls per case. What was sequenced was a duodenal biopsy. The source of these receptors is a human donor who served as a control with a normal duodenal biopsy, not a healthy volunteer.

A few counts support this clone. V gene TRGV2 combines with J gene TRGJP1. After removal of 0 bases from V and 5 bases from J, the junction contained 18 bases not matched to a gene. Germline CDR1 EGSNGY, CDR2 YDSYNSKV. The CDR3 contains 19 residues. This CDR3 reads CATWDGQSWGDLTGWFKIF. In nucleotides, the CDR3 is TGTGCCACCTGGGACGGGCAAAGTTGGGGGGATTTAACTGGTTGGTTCAAGATATTT.

V and J are TRGV4 and TRGJ1 or TRGJ2. This CDR3 comprises 10 residues. Germline V gives CDR1 EGSTGY, CDR2 YDSYTSSV. The CDR3 DNA is TGTGCACCTGGGGGGTATAAGAAACTCTTT. It codes for CAPGGYKKLF.

Concerning this clone: A much larger clone differs by one base, so this may be a read error. Within the sample, other DNA sequences also encode this same CDR3. V gene TRGV3 combines with J gene TRGJ1 or TRGJ2. Germline assignment: CDR1 VTNTFY and CDR2 YDVSTARD (reference sequence). This CDR3 comprises 12 residues. The CDR3 reads CATWDINYKKLF. CDR3 DNA: TGCGCCACCTGGGACATTAATTATAAGAAACTCTTT.

Comment on this clone: Other DNA sequences in this specimen translate into the identical CDR3. The chain recombines TRGV8 with TRGJ1 or TRGJ2. The CDR3 is 14 residues long. The junction had 9 bases not matched to a gene; V was cut back by 6 bases and J by 1 base. From germline, CDR1 is VENAVY and CDR2 YDSYNSRV. CDR3 region: CATWLKGNYYKKLF. In DNA form, the CDR3 reads TGTGCCACCTGGCTTAAGGGAAATTATTATAAGAAACTCTTT.

This clone ranks as hyperexpanded. CDR3 sequence (DNA): TGTGCCACCTGGGATTCCCCCACCACTGGTTGGTTCAAGATATTT. This codes for CATWDSPTTGWFKIF. The chain combines TRGV4 with TRGJP1. CDR3 length: 15 amino acids. From germline, CDR1 is EGSTGY and CDR2 YDSYTSSV. J was trimmed by 2 bases and V by 3 bases; bases with no gene match: 6.

The chain uses TRGV8 and TRGJP2. Germline V gene data show CDR1 as VENAVY and CDR2 as YDSYNSRV. CDR3 length equals 14 residues. The CDR3 DNA sequence: TGTGCACCTGGTACCTATAGTAGTGATTGGATCAAGACGTTT. Its protein product is CAPGTYSSDWIKTF.

This clone was recorded a few times. A clone one base away is much larger, so this may be a read error. Other nucleotide sequences from this sample produce the same CDR3. This rearrangement joins TRGV2 to TRGJP1. CDR3 length equals 15 residues. In germline, CDR1 is EGSNGY, CDR2 YDSYNSKV. The V and J ends lost 0 bases and 3 bases, in that order; junction bases with no gene match: 4. The CDR3 loop is CATWDGRPTGWFKIF. Here the CDR3 DNA reads TGTGCCACCTGGGACGGGCGGCCCACTGGTTGGTTCAAGATATTT.

Points on this clone: The TCRdb record carries a much larger clone's protein, which differs from this DNA's translation at residue 13; a read error is the likely cause, and the protein listed here is the DNA translation. This chain uses TRGV2 with TRGJP2. From germline, CDR1 is EGSNGY and CDR2 YDSYNSKV. CDR3 size: 16 residues. The CDR3 DNA reads TGTGCCACCTGGGACGCCTTAAAAGGTAGTGATTGGACCAAGACGTTT. Translating it yields CATWDALKGSDWTKTF.

The chain carries TRGV4 and TRGJ1 or TRGJ2. Germline V gene sequence: CDR1 EGSTGY, CDR2 YDSYTSSV. The CDR3 extends over 13 amino acids. This CDR3 is CAPRDPLYYKKLF. The CDR3 DNA reads TGTGCACCTCGGGATCCCCTTTATTATAAGAAACTCTTT.

This chain uses TRGV3 with TRGJP2. CDR1 and CDR2 (germline): VTNTFY, YDVSTARD (reference sequence). This CDR3 region has 12 residues. The CDR3 sequence is CAPHHYDWIKTF. The CDR3 DNA reads as TGTGCACCACATCACTACGATTGGATCAAGACGTTT.

The V and J genes are TRGV2 and TRGJ1 or TRGJ2. V lost 0 bases to trimming and J lost 10 bases; unmatched junction nucleotides: 12. Germline CDR1 reads EGSNGY; CDR2 reads YDSYNSKV. This CDR3 is built from 14 residues. CDR3 sequence (DNA): TGTGCCACCTGGGACGGGGCCCTTTACATGAAGAAACTCTTT. Its translation: CATWDGALYMKKLF.

The chain has TRGV11 and TRGJ1 or TRGJ2. TRGV11 qualifies as an ORF whose function is uncertain. The ends lost 12 bases at V and 13 bases at J; junction bases unmatched: 18. CDR3 size: 12 residues. CDR3 in DNA: TGTGCCTGCCTGGATCCCCCCATAAGAAAACTCTTT. It encodes CACLDPPIRKLF.

The gene calls are TRGV2 and TRGJP2. The CDR3 sequence is 19 residues long. J lost 2 bases, V lost 0 bases, and 15 bases had no gene match. Per germline, CDR1 EGSNGY and CDR2 YDSYNSKV. CDR3 DNA: TGTGCCACCTGGGACGGGGAGGGAGCTATATGGAGTAGTGATTGGATCAAGACGTTT. Translation: CATWDGEGAIWSSDWIKTF.

As regards this clone: A junction boundary mismatches the germline segment, possibly from a read error. This chain uses TRGV5 with TRGJ1 or TRGJ2. CDR1 and CDR2 from the germline V gene are VINAFY and YDVSNSKD. There are 10 residues in the CDR3. The CDR3 DNA follows: TGTGCCACCTGGGACAGGCCACTTTTTTTT. It is translated as CATWDRPLFF.

This rearrangement joins TRGV4 to TRGJ1 or TRGJ2. The CDR3 covers 17 residues. The germline CDR1 and CDR2 sequences are EGSTGY and YDSYTSSV. The ends lost 2 bases at V and 1 base at J; junction bases unmatched: 14. CDR3 nucleotides: TGTGCCACCTGGGATGAGGGCAATGTATCAAATTATTATAAGAAACTCTTT. Its translation is CATWDEGNVSNYYKKLF.

This chain uses TRGV3 with TRGJ1 or TRGJ2. Trimming cost V 5 bases and J 6 bases; bases outside gene matches: 10. The germline gives CDR1 VTNTFY, CDR2 YDVSTARD (reference sequence). The CDR3 covers 13 residues. The CDR3 here is CATWGQASYKKLF. The CDR3 DNA follows: TGTGCCACCTGGGGACAGGCTAGTTATAAGAAACTCTTT.

This clone was counted only a few times. The V and J genes are TRGV3 and TRGJ1 or TRGJ2. Germline CDR1 is VTNTFY and CDR2 is YDVSTARD (reference sequence). The V gene end was trimmed by 0 bases and the J gene end by 2 bases; junction bases not matched to a gene: 4. The CDR3 extends over 14 amino acids. The CDR3: CATWDRGDYYKKLF. CDR3 nucleotide sequence: TGTGCCACCTGGGACAGGGGGGATTATTATAAGAAACTCTTT.

The chain combines TRGV9 with TRGJ1 or TRGJ2. The germline gives CDR1 GITISATS, CDR2 ISYDGTV (reference sequence). V was clipped by 0 bases and J by 3 bases; unmatched bases: 2. The CDR3 sequence is 13 residues long. CDR3 coding DNA: TGTGCCTTGTGGGAGGTGGTTTATTATAAGAAACTCTTT. It specifies CALWEVVYYKKLF.

This clone was counted only a few times. A much more abundant neighbour one base away suggests this may be a read error. Distinct nucleotide sequences in the sample also encode this CDR3. This chain uses TRGV5 with TRGJ1 or TRGJ2. This CDR3 comprises 12 residues. Germline loops: CDR1 VINAFY, CDR2 YDVSNSKD. Written as DNA, the CDR3 is TGTGCCACCTGGAAGAATTATTATAAGAAGCTCTTT. Translated: CATWKNYYKKLF.

This chain connects TRGV3 to TRGJP2. V lost 9 bases to trimming and J lost 14 bases; unmatched junction nucleotides: 18. CDR1 and CDR2 (germline): VTNTFY, YDVSTARD (reference sequence). This CDR3 has 13 amino acids. This chain's CDR3 is CATTSLTIGIKTF. In nucleotides, the CDR3 is TGTGCCACCACATCACTTACGATTGGAATCAAGACGTTT.

This clone came up a few times. This chain uses TRGV5 with TRGJ1 or TRGJ2. Trimming removed 0 bases from V and 3 bases from J; junction bases left unmatched: 8. Germline V gene lookup returns CDR1 VINAFY and CDR2 YDVSNSKD. CDR3 length equals 15 residues. CDR3 amino acids: CATWDRPPFYYKKLF. The CDR3 coding sequence is TGTGCCACCTGGGACAGGCCTCCTTTTTATTATAAGAAACTCTTT.

This sequence joins TRGV4 and TRGJ1 or TRGJ2. Trimming at V came to 12 bases and at J to 6 bases, leaving 17 bases not matched to a gene. Germline V gives CDR1 EGSTGY, CDR2 YDSYTSSV. The CDR3 covers 13 residues. CDR3 nucleotide sequence: TGTGCCCACCTGGGATGGGCTGGTTATAAGAAACTCTTT. It is translated as CAHLGWAGYKKLF.

This rearrangement joins TRGV10 to TRGJ1 or TRGJ2. TRGV10 has ORF status, its function being uncertain. J lost 7 bases, V lost 8 bases, and 12 bases had no gene match. The CDR3 is made up of 13 amino acids. CDR3 in DNA: TGTGCTGCGTGGATTAAGCCCCTCTATAAGAAACTCTTT. It specifies CAAWIKPLYKKLF.

V gene TRGV2 combines with J gene TRGJP2. V was pared by 5 bases and J by 2 bases, with 17 bases of the junction left unmatched. This CDR3 comprises 18 residues. The germline V gene encodes CDR1 EGSNGY and CDR2 YDSYNSKV. In DNA form, the CDR3 reads TGTGCCACCTGGGCGGGAGGGAGTATATGGAGTAGTGATTGGATCAAGACGTTT. It is translated as CATWAGGSIWSSDWIKTF.

The J gene is TRGJ1 or TRGJ2, the V gene TRGV4. Germline CDR1 EGSTGY, CDR2 YDSYTSSV. J lost 1 base, V lost 3 bases, and 12 bases had no gene match. This CDR3 has 16 residues. The DNA for the CDR3 is TGTGCCACCTGGGATATTCGATCGCCAAATTATTATAAGAAACTCTTT. Translated, it gives CATWDIRSPNYYKKLF.

This clone was seen more than once but under ten times. TCRdb shows a much larger clone's protein in place of this DNA's translation, and the two differ at residue 6, likely through a read error; the protein shown is translated from the DNA. The chain employs TRGV2 and TRGJP1. V was clipped by 3 bases and J by 3 bases; unmatched bases: 7. The CDR3 covers 15 residues. Germline values: CDR1 EGSNGY, CDR2 YDSYNSKV. The CDR3 sequence is CATWDRRPTGWFKIF. CDR3 sequence (DNA): TGTGCCACCTGGGACAGGCGACCCACTGGTTGGTTCAAGATATTT.

The chain couples TRGV10 to TRGJ1 or TRGJ2. TRGV10 is reported as an ORF; its role is uncertain. V shed 8 bases and J 8 bases; nucleotides not matched to a gene: 19. This CDR3 contains 15 residues. DNA for the CDR3: TGTGCTGCGTGGGATTATTCCCAGATTATTCATAAGAAACTCTTT. Its translation is CAAWDYSQIIHKKLF.

This clone was detected only a few times. This likely came from a read error, as a far larger clone is one base away. Other DNA sequences from this sample encode an identical CDR3 as well. V usage is TRGV2 and J usage is TRGJP1. Germline V gene data show CDR1 as EGSNGY and CDR2 as YDSYNSKV. The CDR3 is made up of 15 amino acids. The CDR3 is CATWDGRPTGWFKIF. For the CDR3, the DNA is TGTGCCACCTGGGACGGGCGACCCACCGGTTGGTTCAAGATATTT.

The V gene is TRGV5, the J gene TRGJ1 or TRGJ2. The V segment lost 2 bases and the J segment 3 bases; nucleotides outside the gene matches: 10. Per the germline V gene, CDR1 is VINAFY and CDR2 is YDVSNSKD. CDR3 length equals 15 residues. The CDR3 sequence is CATWDKASFYYKKLF. In DNA form, the CDR3 reads TGTGCCACCTGGGACAAGGCCTCCTTTTATTATAAGAAACTCTTT.

The J gene is TRGJ1 or TRGJ2, the V gene TRGV3. CDR1 and CDR2 from the germline V gene are VTNTFY and YDVSTARD (reference sequence). The CDR3 is 13 amino acids. The junction had 8 bases not matched to a gene; V was cut back by 3 bases and J by 6 bases. CDR3 bases: TGTGCCACCTGGGACGAGGCTAGTTATAAGAAACTCTTT. It encodes CATWDEASYKKLF.

About this clone itself: A read error may explain this, as a much larger clone is one base away. This chain uses TRGV5 with TRGJ1 or TRGJ2. There are 12 residues in the CDR3. The V and J ends lost 10 bases and 0 bases, in that order; junction bases with no gene match: 6. Germline V gives CDR1 VINAFY, CDR2 YDVSNSKD. The CDR3 DNA sequence: TGTGCCACTTGGAAGAATTATTATAAGAAACTCTTT. Protein sequence: CATWKNYYKKLF.